The clone carrying this T cell receptor (beta chain) was recorded a few times. Its specificity is unknown. The CDR3 spans 15 residues. Per germline, CDR1 SQVTM and CDR2 ANQGSEA. The ends were cut back, 4 bases at V and 0 bases at J, with 15 bases in the middle. PBMCs, the starting material, were the source of sorted CD4+ and CD8+ T cells. Once RNA had been extracted, it was reverse transcribed into cDNA to act as the sequencing template. Assay used: immunoSEQ multiplex PCR; TCRdb lists only in-frame clones, some missing. The repertoire includes some 120,000 clones, about 50% of them detected once, and more than 9% sits in the top ten. This sample was included in a study of CD8+ T cells in alopecia areata. Points from the study as a whole: Scalp lesions, especially in alopecia totalis/universalis, had higher clonality than normal scalp.

The chain employs TRBV29-1 and TRBJ1-1, with D tentatively TRBD1 (5 bases). This TCR derives from a human donor with alopecia areata. Specimen: NKG2D-low CD8+ T cells sorted from blood. CDR3 residues: CSVGTLGGVNTEAFF. The CDR3 coding sequence is TGCAGCGTTGGAACTTTGGGGGGAGTGAACACTGAAGCTTTCTTT.